Sequencing of this T cell receptor (beta chain) was carried out in a study of cytomegalovirus exposure and HLA in healthy donors. The study's findings and limits: It was reported that the classifier diagnosed cytomegalovirus status with high specificity and sensitivity in both the original and validation cohorts. The study flagged fewer than 200 TCR beta chains as cytomegalovirus-associated.

Here immunoSEQ multiplex PCR was the method, and the copy in TCRdb shows in-frame clones only, minus some. In the table there are roughly 200,000 clones, about 89% of which are singletons. Losses at the gene ends were 2 bases for V and 3 bases for J; bases not matched to a gene: 4. This CDR3 region has 15 residues. The V gene's germline CDR1 is SEHNR and CDR2 FQNEAQ (reference sequence). This clone showed up just a few times. What it recognizes is unknown. Sequencing was performed on PBMCs. This rearrangement joins TRBV7-9 to TRBJ1-5; 7 bases line up with TRBD1. The source of this sequence is a young man in good health and CMV-seropositive. The CDR3 loop is CASSLTGQINQPQHF. CDR3 bases: TGTGCCAGCAGCTTAACGGGACAGATCAATCAGCCCCAGCATTTT. The complete variable domain, with remaining parts taken from reference TRBV7-9 and TRBJ1-5, reads DTGVSQNPRHKITKRGQNVTFRCDPISEHNRLYWYRQTLGQGPEFLTYFQNEAQLEKSRLLSDRFSAERPKGSFSTLEIQRTEQGDSAMYLCASSLTGQINQPQHFGDGTRLSIL.